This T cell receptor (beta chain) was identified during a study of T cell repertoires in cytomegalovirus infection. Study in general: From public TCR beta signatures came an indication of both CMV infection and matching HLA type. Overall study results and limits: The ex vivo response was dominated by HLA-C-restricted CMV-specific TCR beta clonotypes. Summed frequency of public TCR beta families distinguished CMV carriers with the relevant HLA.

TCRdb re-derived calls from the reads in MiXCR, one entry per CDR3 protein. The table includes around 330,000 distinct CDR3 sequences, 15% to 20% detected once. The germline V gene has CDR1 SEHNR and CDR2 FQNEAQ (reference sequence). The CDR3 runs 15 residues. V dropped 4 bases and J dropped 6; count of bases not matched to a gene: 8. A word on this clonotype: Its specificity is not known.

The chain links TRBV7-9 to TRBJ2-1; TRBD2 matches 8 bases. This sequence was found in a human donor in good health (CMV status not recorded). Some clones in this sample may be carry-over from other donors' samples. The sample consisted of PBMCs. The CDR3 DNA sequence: TGTGCCAGCAGCTATATTAGCGGGGCTAGCAATGAGCAGTTCTTC. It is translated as CASSYISGASNEQFF.